This passage covers 20 T cell receptor beta chains from one sample sequenced in a study of T cells after yellow fever vaccination. TCRdb used MiXCR to reprocess the 5' RACE reads, holding one entry per CDR3 protein. This table holds roughly 170,000 distinct CDR3 sequences, 5.5% to 8% found once. The sequencing here drew on CD4+ T cells sorted from PBMCs, taken on the day of the first yellow fever vaccination. Receptors were obtained from a man aged 18 to 29 who received the YFV17D yellow fever vaccine.

In this sample, this clonotype turned up many times. The genes are TRBV10-3 and TRBJ1-2, with D uncertain. Germline CDR1 ENHRY, CDR2 SYGVKD. The CDR3 is 13 residues long. The V end was cut by 8 bases, the J end by 3 bases, with 13 bases between. This CDR3 reads CAIAKGLDYGYTF. In nucleotides, the CDR3 is TGTGCCATCGCGAAAGGGCTAGACTATGGCTACACCTTC.

This clonotype was recorded a few times. The chain combines TRBV4-2 with TRBJ1-6; weak D call: TRBD1 (6 bases). V lost 1 base and J lost 6, with 13 bases in between. From germline, CDR1 is LGHNA and CDR2 YNFKEQ. The CDR3 spans 16 residues. The CDR3 is CASSQALGQLNSPLHF. In DNA, the CDR3 is TGTGCCAGCAGCCAAGCCCTTGGACAGCTTAATTCACCCCTCCACTTT.

At least ten counts were recorded for this clonotype. V and J are TRBV5-4 and TRBJ2-2; 8 bases agree with TRBD1. The germline CDR1 and CDR2 sequences are SGHNT and YYREEE (reference sequence). V dropped 4 bases and J dropped 1; count of bases not matched to a gene: 3. The CDR3 covers 15 residues. CDR3 DNA: TGTGCCAGCAGCGTGGGGACAGGGAACACCGGGGAGCTGTTTTTT. It yields the protein CASSVGTGNTGELFF.

This clonotype was seen a few times. The chain recombines TRBV5-1 with TRBJ2-5; maybe TRBD1 (5 bases). The germline CDR1 and CDR2 sequences are SGHRS and YFSETQ. The CDR3 spans 14 residues. Trimming left V 1 base short and J 1 base short, with 8 bases between. DNA of the CDR3: TGCGCCAGCAGCTTGCGCAGGGTCCAAGAGACCCAGTACTTC. Translated: CASSLRRVQETQYF.

The sample holds a few counts of this clonotype. V is TRBV12-3 or TRBV12-4 and J is TRBJ2-7, with D hard to call. V lost 5 bases to trimming and J lost 3 bases, with 5 bases between them. CDR3 size: 11 residues. The CDR3 reads CASSPLYEQYF. The CDR3 DNA follows: TGTGCCAGCAGTCCCCTCTACGAGCAGTACTTC.

This clonotype was seen ten or more times. The rearrangement joins TRBV7-2 to TRBJ1-1; 8 bases are shared with TRBD1. CDR3 length equals 14 residues. The junction had 3 bases not matched to a gene; V was cut back by 2 bases and J by 4 bases. Per germline, CDR1 SGHTA and CDR2 FQGNSA. CDR3 sequence: CASSLRQGTTEAFF. CDR3 coding DNA: TGTGCCAGCAGCTTAAGACAGGGGACCACTGAAGCTTTCTTT.

This clonotype was counted only a few times. The J gene is TRBJ1-5, the V gene TRBV7-2, with D hard to call. The CDR3 covers 14 residues. V gave up 6 bases and J gave up 1 base, with 10 bases separating them. Per the germline V gene, CDR1 is SGHTA and CDR2 is FQGNSA. CDR3 residues: CASRVTGSNQPQHF. The CDR3 DNA is TGTGCCAGCAGGGTTACTGGGAGCAATCAGCCCCAGCATTTT.

In its sample, this clonotype was seen a few times. The chain couples TRBV4-3 to TRBJ1-5; D is ambiguous. Per the germline V gene, CDR1 is LGHNA and CDR2 is YSLEER. There are 15 residues in the CDR3. V lost 1 base and J 4 bases, leaving 11 bases between the germline ends. CDR3 amino acids: CASSQGSTKNQPQHF. DNA of the CDR3: TGCGCCAGCAGCCAAGGCAGTACTAAGAATCAGCCCCAGCATTTT.

This clonotype was detected a few times. The chain recombines TRBV20-1 with TRBJ2-5, with 8 bases fitting TRBD2. The CDR3 runs 12 residues. J gave up 2 bases and V 6 bases, and 2 bases lay outside the gene matches. The germline V gene has CDR1 DFQATT and CDR2 SNEGSKA (reference sequence). The CDR3 is CSAPGGQETQYF. DNA for the CDR3: TGCAGTGCCCCGGGGGGGCAAGAGACCCAGTACTTC.

Comments on this clonotype: A read error may be the cause here, since a much bigger clone is one base away. V and J are TRBV9 and TRBJ2-3; D is tentatively TRBD1 or TRBD2 (5 bases each). Germline lookup yields CDR1 SGDLS and CDR2 YYNGEE. This CDR3 spans 17 amino acids. CDR3 sequence (DNA): TGTGCCAGCATCGTAGCTACACGGTTGGGGACGACAGATACGCAGTATTTT. It translates to CASIVATRLGTTDTQYF.

This clonotype was detected many times. This sequence joins TRBV20-1 and TRBJ2-1; 7 positions agree with TRBD2. V dropped 3 bases and J dropped 8; count of bases not matched to a gene: 4. Germline CDR1 reads DFQATT; CDR2 reads SNEGSKA (reference sequence). This CDR3 is built from 12 residues. The CDR3 nucleotides read TGCAGTGCTAGGGAAGCGGGGTATGAGCAGTTCTTC. It is translated as CSAREAGYEQFF.

Ten or more counts support this clonotype. The CDR3 region is CASSRPGQGVPDTQYF. The CDR3 DNA reads TGTGCCAGCAGCCGTCCGGGACAGGGAGTCCCAGATACGCAGTATTTT. The chain uses TRBV4-2 and TRBJ2-3; 9 bases line up with TRBD1. The CDR3 has 16 residues. Per the germline V gene, CDR1 is LGHNA and CDR2 is YNFKEQ. V gave up 4 bases and J gave up 4 bases; unmatched junction bases: 9.

This clonotype was seen a few times. The CDR3, as DNA: TGCAGTGCTAGTGGGCTGGTGACTAGCGGGGGGACCAACTACAATGAGCAGTTCTTC. Translating gives CSASGLVTSGGTNYNEQFF. This chain uses TRBV20-1 with TRBJ2-1, with 13 bases identical to TRBD2. CDR1 DFQATT and CDR2 SNEGSKA come from the germline V gene (reference sequence). Trimming at V came to 3 bases and at J to 3 bases, leaving 14 bases not matched to a gene. This CDR3 spans 19 amino acids.

This chain uses TRBV20-1 with TRBJ2-7; the D is unclear. The CDR3 runs 12 residues. Per germline, CDR1 DFQATT and CDR2 SNEGSKA (reference sequence). Between the trimmed V and J ends, which lost 7 bases and 2 bases, there was a span of 12 bases. The CDR3 DNA sequence: TGCAGTGTAGAAGGGTCTGCCTACGAGCAGTACTTC. Translation gives CSVEGSAYEQYF.

This clonotype was seen at least ten times. The chain joins TRBV7-3 to TRBJ2-2, with 9 bases identical to TRBD1. The V and J ends lost 5 bases and 2 bases, in that order; junction bases with no gene match: 12. This CDR3 is 18 amino acids long. CDR1 and CDR2 (germline): SGHTA, FQGTGA. CDR3 amino acids: CASSQRGQGTTNTGELFF. CDR3 nucleotide sequence: TGTGCCAGCAGCCAAAGAGGACAGGGGACTACAAACACCGGGGAGCTGTTTTTT.

This clonotype occurred many times. The chain employs TRBV9 and TRBJ2-1, with 16 bases lining up with TRBD2. V lost 4 bases and J lost 9; bases outside the gene matches: 7. Germline V gene sequence: CDR1 SGDLS, CDR2 YYNGEE. CDR3 length equals 16 residues. CDR3 residues: CASSPRGLAGGIEQFF. The CDR3 nucleotides read TGTGCCAGCAGCCCCCGGGGACTAGCGGGGGGGATTGAGCAGTTCTTC.

This clonotype has a count of ten or more. The CDR3 reads CASSLEGRGYTF. DNA for the CDR3: TGTGCCAGCAGTTTAGAGGGAAGGGGCTACACCTTC. The chain joins TRBV12-3 or TRBV12-4 to TRBJ1-2; no reliable D call. This CDR3 spans 12 amino acids. The V end lost 1 base, the J end lost 8 bases, and 8 bases lay between the germline ends.

This clonotype showed up many times. This sequence joins TRBV9 and TRBJ1-1; possibly TRBD1 for D (5 bases). The CDR3 spans 14 residues. V was trimmed by 1 base and J by 4 bases, leaving 11 bases between them. The germline gives CDR1 SGDLS, CDR2 YYNGEE. The CDR3 coding sequence is TGTGCCAGCAGCGTATTGGGGGTGGGCACTGAAGCTTTCTTT. Encoded protein: CASSVLGVGTEAFF.

This clonotype has at least ten counts. This chain uses TRBV25-1 with TRBJ2-7; D may be TRBD1 (6 bases). Germline V gives CDR1 MGHDK, CDR2 SYGVNS. Trimming pared 4 bases from V and 4 bases from J, leaving 11 bases between. The CDR3 covers 13 residues. The CDR3 spells CASSGTGIYEQYV. The CDR3 DNA follows: TGTGCCAGCAGTGGAACAGGGATATACGAGCAGTACGTC.

The table lists this clonotype with many counts. This chain joins TRBV7-2 and TRBJ1-5; D is perhaps TRBD1 (6 bases). The CDR3 runs 15 residues. Germline values: CDR1 SGHTA, CDR2 FQGNSA. The germline V and J ends were trimmed by 0 bases and 2 bases, with 8 bases remaining between them. The CDR3 nucleotides read TGTGCCAGCAGCTTAGCGGGGGGCGGCAATCAGCCCCAGCATTTT. Translating it yields CASSLAGGGNQPQHF. The full variable domain, in which reference TRBV7-2 and TRBJ1-5 provide the parts outside the CDR3, is GAGVSQSPSNKVTEKGKDVELRCDPISGHTALYWYRQSLGQGLEFLIYFQGNSAPDKSGLPSDRFSAERTGGSVSTLTIQRTQQEDSAVYLCASSLAGGGNQPQHFGDGTRLSIL.